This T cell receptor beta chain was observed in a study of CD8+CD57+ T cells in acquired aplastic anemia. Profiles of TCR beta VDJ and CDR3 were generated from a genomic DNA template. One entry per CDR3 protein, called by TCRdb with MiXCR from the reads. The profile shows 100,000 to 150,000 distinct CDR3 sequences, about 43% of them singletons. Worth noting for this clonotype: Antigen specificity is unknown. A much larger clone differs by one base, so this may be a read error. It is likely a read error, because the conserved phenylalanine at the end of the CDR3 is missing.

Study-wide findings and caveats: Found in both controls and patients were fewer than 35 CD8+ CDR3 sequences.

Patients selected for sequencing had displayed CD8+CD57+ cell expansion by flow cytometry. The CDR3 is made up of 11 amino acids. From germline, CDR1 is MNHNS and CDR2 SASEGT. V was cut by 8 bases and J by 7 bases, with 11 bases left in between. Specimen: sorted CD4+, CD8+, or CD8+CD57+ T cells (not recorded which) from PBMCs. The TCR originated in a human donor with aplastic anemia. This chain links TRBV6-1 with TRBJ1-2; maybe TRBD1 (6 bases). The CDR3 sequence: CASSGVGGYTI. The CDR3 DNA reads TGTGCCAGCTCAGGGGTGGGTGGCTACACCATC.